Presented here are 18 T cell receptor beta chains from one specimen sequenced in a study of beta chain features in type 1 diabetes (dated by TCRdb to between 2018 and 2020). Receptor amplification or capture employed the immunoSEQ multiplex PCR assay. All of the isolated RNA was reverse transcribed with the High Capacity cDNA Reverse Transcription Kit, so expressed TCRB transcripts were sequenced. TCRdb holds this immuneACCESS table with in-frame rearrangements only. Some clones are missing; in checked studies, unresolved V genes explain under half, and the rest has no known cause. The sample includes roughly 300,000 clones, with under 8.5% observed a single time. Less than 0.5% of the sample comes from the top ten. The sample taken for sequencing was central memory CD4+ T cells from blood. The receptors stem from a woman aged 18-29 years in good health.

This clone was counted many times. The chain joins TRBV28 to TRBJ1-5; D gene uncertain. This CDR3 comprises 15 residues. The V end was cut by 5 bases, the J end by 3 bases, with 14 bases between. Germline lookup yields CDR1 MDHEN and CDR2 SYDVKM. CDR3 DNA sequence: TGTGCCAGCAGTCCCCGGGATCAATACAATCAGCCCCAGCATTTT. Amino acid sequence: CASSPRDQYNQPQHF. Complete variable domain (other parts from reference TRBV28 and TRBJ1-5): DVKVTQSSRYLVKRTGEKVFLECVQDMDHENMFWYRQDPGLGLRLIYFSYDVKMKEKGDIPEGYSVSREKKERFSLILESASTNQTSMYLCASSPRDQYNQPQHFGDGTRLSIL.

The V gene is TRBV4-3, the J gene TRBJ2-1, with 8 bases that match TRBD2. Unmatched junction bases numbered 2, after V lost 2 bases and J lost 5 bases. The germline gives CDR1 LGHNA, CDR2 YSLEER. The length of the CDR3 is 14 residues. CDR3 amino acids: CASSQPGGDNEQFF. The CDR3 DNA sequence: TGCGCCAGCAGCCAACCGGGAGGGGACAATGAGCAGTTCTTC.

This clone was found a few times. This chain links TRBV7-9 with TRBJ2-2, with a tentative D call TRBD1 (6 bases). The CDR3 contains 16 residues. Germline V gene data show CDR1 as SEHNR and CDR2 as FQNEAQ (reference sequence). V was cut by 1 base and J by 4 bases, with 13 bases left in between. CDR3 protein: CASSLDSTGVTGELFF. The DNA of the CDR3 is TGTGCCAGCAGCTTAGACTCGACAGGAGTCACCGGGGAGCTGTTTTTT.

This clone turned up a few times. J is TRBJ2-6 and V is TRBV5-8, with D tentatively TRBD2 (5 bases). CDR1 and CDR2 from the germline V gene are SGHTS and YDEGEE. This CDR3 comprises 16 residues. Trimming took off 5 bases at V and 0 bases at J, with 12 bases between the two ends. The CDR3 nucleotides read TGTGCCAGCAGTTCCGGGGTGGCCTCTGGGGCCAACGTCCTGACTTTC. It yields the protein CASSSGVASGANVLTF.

In its sample, this clone was seen a few times. CDR3 loop: CSVAGMGNEKLFF. The CDR3 region has the DNA TGCAGCGTGGCAGGGATGGGGAATGAAAAACTGTTTTTT. The chain couples TRBV29-1 to TRBJ1-4; tentatively, D is TRBD1 (5 bases). The CDR3 is 13 residues long. CDR1 is SQVTM, CDR2 ANQGSEA, per germline. Trimming shortened V by 6 bases and J by 5 bases, and 13 bases separated the two germline ends.

This clone was found a few times. V and J are TRBV6-5 and TRBJ2-3, with D unclear. This CDR3 is built from 16 residues. V was shortened by 4 bases and J by 3 bases, with 17 bases between the two germline ends. Germline CDR1 and CDR2: MNHEY and SVGAGI. The CDR3 DNA follows: TGTGCCAGCAGTTTAGGTGAAGGCGGTCTAACAGATACGCAGTATTTT. It encodes CASSLGEGGLTDTQYF.

This clone occurred a few times. The V gene is TRBV6-5, the J gene TRBJ1-2; TRBD1 might be the D (6 bases). This CDR3 is 16 amino acids long. Trimming stripped 2 bases from V and 6 bases from J, with 19 bases between. Germline values: CDR1 MNHEY, CDR2 SVGAGI. CDR3 coding DNA: TGTGCCAGCAGTTACACTGTACAGGGCCGGAGGGATGGCTACACCTTC. This gives the protein CASSYTVQGRRDGYTF.

A few counts support this clone. The chain joins TRBV4-3 to TRBJ2-1; the match to TRBD2 covers 12 bases. CDR1 and CDR2 (germline): LGHNA, YSLEER. The CDR3 loop spans 16 amino acids. J lost 12 bases, V lost 0 bases, and 9 bases had no gene match. The CDR3: CASSQDGGLAGTRQFF. Written as DNA, the CDR3 is TGCGCCAGCAGCCAAGATGGAGGACTAGCGGGGACCCGGCAGTTCTTC.

This clone occurred a few times. The genes are TRBV7-9 and TRBJ2-7; 9 nucleotides line up with TRBD1. After removal of 2 bases from V and 5 bases from J, the junction contained 7 bases not matched to a gene. CDR1 is SEHNR, CDR2 FQNEAQ, per germline (reference sequence). CDR3 size: 15 residues. The CDR3 loop is CASSLTGGASHEQYF. The CDR3 DNA reads as TGTGCCAGCAGCTTAACAGGGGGCGCCTCACACGAGCAGTACTTC. Full variable domain (rest looked up from reference TRBV7-9 and TRBJ2-7): DTGVSQNPRHKITKRGQNVTFRCDPISEHNRLYWYRQTLGQGPEFLTYFQNEAQLEKSRLLSDRFSAERPKGSFSTLEIQRTEQGDSAMYLCASSLTGGASHEQYFGPGTRLTVT.

The J gene is TRBJ2-3, the V gene TRBV10-3; 14 nucleotides align to TRBD2. The CDR3 length is 18 residues. V shed 9 bases, J shed 2 bases, and the junction held 13 bases outside the gene matches. Germline-derived CDR1 and CDR2 are ENHRY and SYGVKD. DNA of the CDR3: TGTGCCATTTCCGGGACAGGGACTAGCGGGAGAAACACAGATACGCAGTATTTT. Translated, it gives CAISGTGTSGRNTDTQYF.

This clone was found many times. The chain couples TRBV6-5 to TRBJ2-3; 9 bases align to TRBD2. From germline, CDR1 is MNHEY and CDR2 SVGAGI. CDR3 length equals 13 residues. The DNA of the CDR3 is TGTTCGGCGGGGACTAGCTACACAGATACGCAGTATTTT. Protein product: CSAGTSYTDTQYF.

The chain combines TRBV6-5 with TRBJ2-6; 8 nucleotides agree with TRBD1. Germline V CDR1 and CDR2: MNHEY, SVGAGI. CDR3 size: 15 residues. With V trimmed by 6 bases and J by 2 bases, 3 bases remained unmatched. The CDR3 loop is CASSSDRAGANVLTF. The CDR3 bases are TGTGCCAGCAGCTCGGACAGGGCTGGGGCCAACGTCCTGACTTTC.

In the case of this clone: One end of the junction is discordant with germline, which a read error may explain. This rearrangement joins TRBV2 to TRBJ1-2; tentatively, D is TRBD1 (5 bases). Germline-derived CDR1 and CDR2 are SNHLY and FYNNEI. The CDR3 sequence is 12 residues long. CDR3 in amino acids: CASSEGTHGYIF. CDR3 DNA sequence: TGTGCCAGCAGTGAGGGGACGCATGGCTACATCTTC.

This clone appeared a few times. The J gene is TRBJ2-3, the V gene TRBV2; 10 nucleotides line up with TRBD1. This CDR3 has 14 residues. The V and J ends lost 9 bases and 1 base, in that order; junction bases with no gene match: 4. Germline CDR1 SNHLY, CDR2 FYNNEI. The CDR3, as DNA: TGTGCCAGTGCTGGGACAGGGGGCACAGATACGCAGTATTTT. This sequence encodes CASAGTGGTDTQYF.

This chain uses TRBV6-6 with TRBJ2-5; possibly TRBD1 or TRBD2 for D (6 bases each). The CDR3 has 15 amino acids. V lost 5 bases and J 5 bases, leaving 18 bases between the germline ends. The germline V gene encodes CDR1 MNHNY and CDR2 SVGAGI (reference sequence). The CDR3 DNA follows: TGTGCCAGCAGTCCCATGACGGGGGCGGAGGAGACCCAGTACTTC. Amino acid sequence: CASSPMTGAEETQYF.

The chain joins TRBV5-1 to TRBJ1-1; D uncertain. Germline loops: CDR1 SGHRS, CDR2 YFSETQ. CDR3 length equals 13 residues. V shed 0 bases and J shed 2 bases, with 5 bases lying between them. CDR3 in amino acids: CASSLGANTEAFF. CDR3 nucleotides: TGCGCCAGCAGCTTGGGTGCCAACACTGAAGCTTTCTTT.

The J gene is TRBJ2-2, the V gene TRBV9; 8 nucleotides agree with TRBD2. The V segment lost 0 bases and the J segment 4 bases; nucleotides outside the gene matches: 8. Germline V gene lookup returns CDR1 SGDLS and CDR2 YYNGEE. The CDR3 length is 17 residues. CDR3 nucleotides: TGTGCCAGCAGCGTAGGTTTAGCGGGACCAGTCACCGGGGAGCTGTTTTTT. It encodes CASSVGLAGPVTGELFF.

The J gene is TRBJ1-5, the V gene TRBV5-6, with D unclear. CDR3 size: 14 residues. V lost 4 bases and J lost 5, with 13 bases in between. Germline V gives CDR1 SGHDT, CDR2 YYEEEE. CDR3 residues: CASSRDPTDQPQHF. CDR3 in DNA: TGTGCCAGCAGCCGAGATCCAACAGATCAGCCCCAGCATTTT.